The 7 T cell receptor beta chains listed next were all sequenced from one sample in a study of blood T cell repertoires in COVID-19 (dated by TCRdb to 2019 to 2021). Preparation of the library involved the immunoSEQ multiplex PCR assay. Imported from immuneACCESS, the table was reduced by TCRdb to in-frame sequences with V and J called. These copies leave out some clones; in studies compared against another copy, an unresolved V gene accounts for under half, and the cause of the remainder is not known. The sample table contains tens of thousands of clones; only one count was recorded for around 80% of them. Roughly 4% of the sample lies in the top ten. Sequencing was carried out using peripheral blood. These receptors all come from a man between 60 and 70 years old with acute or convalescent COVID-19.

V and J are TRBV24-1 and TRBJ1-2, with D possibly matching TRBD1 (6 bases). The germline CDR1 and CDR2 sequences are KGHDR and SFDVKD. The CDR3 totals 13 residues. Between the trimmed V and J ends, which lost 1 base and 5 bases, there was a span of 7 bases. The CDR3 DNA reads TGTGCCACCAGTGATTTAACAGGGTATGGCTACACCTTC. It codes for CATSDLTGYGYTF.

V gene TRBV5-1 combines with J gene TRBJ2-3, with D perhaps TRBD1 (6 bases). Germline V gene sequence: CDR1 SGHRS, CDR2 YFSETQ. CDR3 length equals 16 residues. With 5 bases removed from V and 5 bases from J, the gap between germline ends came to 21 bases. The CDR3 coding sequence is TGCGCCAGCAGTCAGGGGCCTCCCTCATCGGGAGATACGCAGTATTTT. Its translation: CASSQGPPSSGDTQYF.

The rearrangement uses TRBV2 and TRBJ1-1, with a possible D match to TRBD1 (6 bases). The CDR3 contains 14 residues. V lost 8 bases and J 3 bases, leaving 16 bases between the germline ends. The germline CDR1 and CDR2 sequences are SNHLY and FYNNEI. This CDR3 is CASLEGGDDTEAFF. DNA for the CDR3: TGTGCCAGCCTCGAGGGGGGGGACGACACTGAAGCTTTCTTT.

V and J are TRBV6-2 or TRBV6-3 and TRBJ1-3; TRBD1 agrees at 7 bases. Trimming at V came to 2 bases and at J to 4 bases, leaving 5 bases not matched to a gene. This CDR3 has 15 residues. The germline V gene encodes CDR1 MNHEY and CDR2 SVGEGT. The CDR3 loop reads CASSYLGTVGNTIYF. The CDR3 bases are TGTGCCAGCAGTTACCTCGGGACAGTCGGAAACACCATATATTTT.

This clone was counted a single time. This chain connects TRBV12-1 to TRBJ2-1; the table's D call TRBD2 went unverified against the DNA. TRBV12-1 counts as a pseudogene. The CDR3 spans 14 residues. Here the CDR3 reads CAGVTSGDYNEQFF. The CDR3 DNA reads TGTGCCGGCGTCACTAGCGGGGACTACAATGAGCAGTTCTTC.

This clone was detected only a few times. The rearrangement joins TRBV12-3 or TRBV12-4 to TRBJ1-2; 7 bases match TRBD1. V dropped 2 bases and J dropped 7; count of bases not matched to a gene: 4. This CDR3 spans 13 amino acids. The CDR3 here is CASSLMEGAGYTF. CDR3 sequence (DNA): TGTGCCAGCAGTTTAATGGAGGGGGCTGGCTACACCTTC.

The chain couples TRBV2 to TRBJ1-4, with D unclear. The CDR3 length is 16 residues. V lost 2 bases and J lost 7, with 17 bases in between. The germline gives CDR1 SNHLY, CDR2 FYNNEI. As DNA, the CDR3 is TGTGCCAGCAGTGAAAATCGGGTGCAGTTGAGTGAAAAACTGTTTTTT. Residues: CASSENRVQLSEKLFF.